What follows are 20 T cell receptor beta chains derived from one specimen sequenced in a study of control samples from healthy donors and cancer patients. Some clones are missing from TCRdb's copy, which holds only in-frame ones; the method was immunoSEQ multiplex PCR. The table includes fewer than 500,000 clones, approximately 92% detected once. Sequences were obtained from PBMCs. The receptors were sampled from a man between 40 and 49 years old with head and neck cancer.

This clone has a single count. The CDR3 sequence is CASSIVKGGQGRREAFF. The CDR3 DNA reads as TGTGCCAGTAGTATAGTAAAGGGGGGACAGGGAAGACGTGAAGCTTTCTTT. The rearrangement links TRBV19 to TRBJ1-1, with 9 bases that match TRBD1. The ends lost 1 base at V and 7 bases at J; junction bases unmatched: 13. This CDR3 comprises 17 residues. Germline V CDR1 and CDR2: LNHDA, SQIVND (reference sequence).

This chain links TRBV30 with TRBJ1-4; tentatively, D is TRBD1 (6 bases). V gave up 4 bases and J gave up 7 bases, with 16 bases separating them. In germline, CDR1 is GTSNPN, CDR2 SVGIG (reference sequence). This CDR3 has 14 amino acids. The CDR3: CAWTGREGGEKLFF. The DNA for the CDR3 is TGTGCCTGGACGGGGAGGGAAGGGGGTGAAAAACTGTTTTTT.

The V and J genes are TRBV6-4 and TRBJ2-1, with 7 bases identical to TRBD2. The CDR3 totals 16 residues. The V and J ends lost 6 bases and 2 bases, in that order; junction bases with no gene match: 10. From germline, CDR1 is MRHNA and CDR2 SNTAGT. The CDR3 loop reads CASSELGAGPYNEQFF. The CDR3, as DNA: TGTGCCAGCAGCGAATTGGGAGCGGGGCCCTACAATGAGCAGTTCTTC.

The CDR3 region is CASSIGWGRDGYTF. The CDR3 nucleotides are TGTGCCAGCAGTATCGGATGGGGGCGCGATGGCTACACCTTC. The chain combines TRBV6-5 with TRBJ1-2, with a tentative D call TRBD1 (6 bases). V lost 5 bases and J 6 bases, leaving 16 bases between the germline ends. This CDR3 spans 14 amino acids. Germline-derived CDR1 and CDR2 are MNHEY and SVGAGI.

The CDR3 protein is CASSQGQRGAEYEQYF. CDR3 nucleotide sequence: TGCGCCAGCAGCCAAGGCCAGCGCGGGGCGGAGTACGAGCAGTACTTC. V gene TRBV4-1 combines with J gene TRBJ2-7; weak D call: TRBD2 (6 bases). This CDR3 spans 16 amino acids. V lost 1 base and J 4 bases, leaving 17 bases between the germline ends. Germline V lookup: CDR1 MGHRA, CDR2 YSYEKL.

The rearrangement uses TRBV9 and TRBJ1-1; possibly TRBD1 for D (5 bases). The germline CDR1 and CDR2 sequences are SGDLS and YYNGEE. CDR3 size: 15 residues. V was pared by 2 bases and J by 0 bases, with 11 bases between. The CDR3 loop reads CASSVGGTLNTEAFF. DNA of the CDR3: TGTGCCAGCAGCGTTGGTGGGACCCTGAACACTGAAGCTTTCTTT.

Comments on this clone: A read error may be the cause here, since a much bigger clone is one base away. The rearrangement links TRBV5-8 to TRBJ2-5; D is unresolved. V lost 4 bases and J 3 bases, leaving 4 bases between the germline ends. From germline, CDR1 is SGHTS and CDR2 YDEGEE. The CDR3 is 11 amino acids. This CDR3 reads CASSLKETQYF. In nucleotides, the CDR3 is TGTGCCAGCAGCCTAAAAGAGACCCAGTACTTC.

The genes are TRBV5-5 and TRBJ1-2; the D is unclear. V was trimmed by 1 base and J by 8 bases, leaving 12 bases between them. This CDR3 spans 13 amino acids. Germline CDR1 SGHKS, CDR2 YYEKEE (reference sequence). The CDR3: CASSLQPIEGYTF. The CDR3 region has the DNA TGTGCCAGCAGCTTGCAGCCAATCGAGGGCTACACCTTC. Looking up the rest from reference TRBV5-5 and TRBJ1-2 gives the full variable domain: DAGVTQSPTHLIKTRGQQVTLRCSPISGHKSVSWYQQVLGQGPQFIFQYYEKEERGRGNFPDRFSARQFPNYSSELNVNALLLGDSALYLCASSLQPIEGYTFGSGTRLTVV.

The chain combines TRBV29-1 with TRBJ2-1; 7 bases align to TRBD2. CDR3 length: 16 residues. Germline V CDR1 and CDR2: SQVTM, ANQGSEA. V trimming: 4 bases; J trimming: 0 bases; junction bases outside the gene matches: 9. This CDR3 reads CSVVGASGSSYNEQFF. Written as DNA, the CDR3 is TGCAGCGTTGTTGGGGCTAGCGGAAGCTCCTACAATGAGCAGTTCTTC.

This chain joins TRBV10-2 and TRBJ2-3; the match to TRBD2 covers 8 bases. Germline lookup yields CDR1 WSHSY and CDR2 SAAADI. After removal of 9 bases from V and 2 bases from J, the junction contained 7 bases not matched to a gene. The CDR3 covers 14 residues. The CDR3 coding sequence is TGCGCCAGTCAGTTACTAGCGGCCACAGATACGCAGTATTTT. Residues: CASQLLAATDTQYF.

V usage is TRBV6-2 or TRBV6-3 and J usage is TRBJ2-7; a possible D gene is TRBD2 (6 bases). V lost 0 bases and J lost 3, with 15 bases in between. The CDR3 has 16 residues. CDR1 and CDR2 from the germline V gene are MNHEY and SVGEGT. The CDR3 reads CASSYSRREVVYEQYF. The CDR3, as DNA: TGTGCCAGCAGTTACTCTAGAAGGGAGGTCGTCTACGAGCAGTACTTC.

The genes are TRBV6-5 and TRBJ1-1; D remains ambiguous. This CDR3 has 12 residues. Per the germline V gene, CDR1 is MNHEY and CDR2 is SVGAGI. Between the trimmed V and J ends, which lost 11 bases and 6 bases, there was a span of 16 bases. The CDR3 here is CALKGSIAEAFF. CDR3 DNA: TGTGCCCTAAAAGGCTCAATTGCTGAAGCTTTCTTT.

V and J are TRBV12-5 and TRBJ1-1; TRBD1 is a possible D gene (5 bases). Per the germline V gene, CDR1 is LGHNT and CDR2 is FRNRAP. V gave up 1 base and J gave up 6 bases, with 18 bases separating them. This CDR3 is built from 16 residues. In nucleotides, the CDR3 is TGTGCTAGTGGTTTGGGGACCGGAGGTAGGGGAGCTGAAGCTTTCTTT. It specifies CASGLGTGGRGAEAFF.

This chain links TRBV27 with TRBJ2-7; 9 bases agree with TRBD2. Germline-derived CDR1 and CDR2 are MNHEY and SMNVEV (reference sequence). Losses at the gene ends were 6 bases for V and 5 bases for J; bases not matched to a gene: 5. This CDR3 is built from 13 residues. The CDR3 coding sequence is TGTGCCAGCAGACCGGGACTAGCAGACGAGCAGTACTTC. Translated: CASRPGLADEQYF.

In its sample, this clone was seen once. The V gene is TRBV6-5, the J gene TRBJ2-3, with TRBD1 matching over 8 bases. Per the germline V gene, CDR1 is MNHEY and CDR2 is SVGAGI. The CDR3 has 15 amino acids. Trimming at V came to 6 bases and at J to 4 bases, leaving 9 bases not matched to a gene. The CDR3 region is CASSDGQGRADTQYF. The CDR3 region has the DNA TGTGCCAGCAGCGATGGACAGGGAAGGGCAGATACGCAGTATTTT.

V usage is TRBV30 and J usage is TRBJ1-3; possible D gene TRBD1, 6 bases. Trimming removed 3 bases from V and 2 bases from J, with 11 bases in between. This CDR3 region has 14 residues. CDR1 is GTSNPN, CDR2 SVGIG, per germline (reference sequence). The CDR3 region has the DNA TGTGCCTGGAGCCTTGGGGGCCCTGGAAACACCATATATTTT. Translated, it gives CAWSLGGPGNTIYF.

The gene calls are TRBV28 and TRBJ1-2; possibly TRBD1 for D (5 bases). The V gene's germline CDR1 is MDHEN and CDR2 SYDVKM. Between the trimmed V and J ends, which lost 4 bases and 6 bases, there was a span of 18 bases. The CDR3 runs 15 residues. CDR3 in amino acids: CASSSGTPPGDGYTF. DNA of the CDR3: TGTGCCAGCAGTTCCGGGACTCCTCCCGGCGATGGCTACACCTTC.

This sequence joins TRBV6-5 and TRBJ2-2, with D tentatively TRBD1 (5 bases). V was clipped by 7 bases and J by 6 bases, with 18 bases between them. CDR1 MNHEY and CDR2 SVGAGI come from the germline V gene. The CDR3 loop spans 15 amino acids. The CDR3 nucleotides are TGTGCCAGCATCATGGTGACAGTTGAAGCCGGGGAGCTGTTTTTT. Translated: CASIMVTVEAGELFF.

The rearrangement links TRBV28 to TRBJ1-5, with 7 nucleotides matching TRBD1. V lost 8 bases and J lost 7; bases outside the gene matches: 11. Germline CDR1 MDHEN, CDR2 SYDVKM. This CDR3 contains 14 residues. CDR3 region: CASALGQEGQPQHF. CDR3 DNA sequence: TGTGCCAGCGCCCTAGGACAGGAGGGCCAGCCCCAGCATTTT.

The V call is TRBV27, the J call TRBJ2-2, with 7 bases fitting TRBD2. The CDR3 extends over 15 amino acids. Germline-derived CDR1 and CDR2 are MNHEY and SMNVEV (reference sequence). V was pared by 8 bases and J by 0 bases, with 6 bases of the junction left unmatched. CDR3 amino acids: CASPRSGANTGELFF. CDR3 in DNA: TGTGCCAGCCCTCGAAGCGGGGCGAACACCGGGGAGCTGTTTTTT.